A single sample gave rise to the 19 T cell receptor beta chains below, sequenced in a study of blood T cell repertoires in COVID-19. Some clones are missing from TCRdb's copy, which holds only in-frame ones; the method was immunoSEQ multiplex PCR. The table records about 31,000 clones, roughly 92% of them present only once. The sample taken for sequencing was peripheral blood. These TCRs come from a man aged 60 to 69 with acute or convalescent COVID-19.

A note on this clone: One end of the junction fails to match germline, which may point to a read error. The chain combines TRBV18 with TRBJ1-1; 8 nucleotides match TRBD1. The CDR3 is 14 amino acids. Germline CDR1 is KGHSH and CDR2 is LQKENI. CDR3: CASLPGRGRTEAFF. The CDR3 DNA reads as TGTGCCAGCTTACCAGGCAGGGGGCGGACTGAAGCTTTCTTT.

The chain has TRBV18 and TRBJ1-2; 11 nucleotides match TRBD1. Germline loops: CDR1 KGHSH, CDR2 LQKENI. V lost 2 bases and J lost 12; bases outside the gene matches: 11. CDR3 size: 15 residues. The CDR3 nucleotides read TGTGCCAGCTCACCAGGGGACAGGGGGAGTTATTCGCACACCTTC. This encodes CASSPGDRGSYSHTF.

The chain has TRBV19 and TRBJ1-4, with D hard to call. CDR3 length: 12 residues. Germline values: CDR1 LNHDA, CDR2 SQIVND (reference sequence). V was clipped by 8 bases and J by 8 bases, with 12 bases between them. CDR3 sequence (DNA): TGTGCCAGTTCCGGGCCGGGGGAAAAACTGTTTTTT. It specifies CASSGPGEKLFF. Drawing the rest from reference TRBV19 and TRBJ1-4, the complete variable domain is DGGITQSPKYLFRKEGQNVTLSCEQNLNHDAMYWYRQDPGQGLRLIYYSQIVNDFQKGDIAEGYSVSREKKESFPLTVTSAQKNPTAFYLCASSGPGEKLFFGSGTQLSVL.

The chain uses TRBV7-9 and TRBJ2-1, with D possibly matching TRBD2 (5 bases). Germline V lookup: CDR1 SEHNR, CDR2 FQNEAQ (reference sequence). V lost 8 bases and J 4 bases, leaving 15 bases between the germline ends. CDR3 length equals 14 residues. The CDR3 spells CASAMSTSYNEQFF. In nucleotides, the CDR3 is TGTGCCAGCGCAATGAGTACTAGTTACAATGAGCAGTTCTTC. The whole variable domain, remainder taken from reference TRBV7-9 and TRBJ2-1, is DTGVSQNPRHKITKRGQNVTFRCDPISEHNRLYWYRQTLGQGPEFLTYFQNEAQLEKSRLLSDRFSAERPKGSFSTLEIQRTEQGDSAMYLCASAMSTSYNEQFFGPGTRLTVL.

This CDR3 is CASSHDNTNTGELFF. The CDR3 coding sequence is TGTGCCAGCAGCCACGACAATACGAACACCGGGGAGCTGTTTTTT. J is TRBJ2-2 and V is TRBV11-2; D is ambiguous. V gave up 5 bases and J gave up 0 bases, with 10 bases separating them. The length of the CDR3 is 15 residues. From germline, CDR1 is SGHAT and CDR2 FQNNGV.

This clone came up once. The V gene is TRBV10-1, the J gene TRBJ2-7; D gene unclear. Germline CDR1 WNHNN, CDR2 SYGVQD (reference sequence). The CDR3 is 13 residues long. Trimming cost V 3 bases and J 0 bases, with 6 bases left between them. Written as DNA, the CDR3 is TGCGCCAGCAGTGAAACGAGCTCCTACGAGCAGTACGTC. Translation gives CASSETSSYEQYV.

This clone was seen a handful of times. V is TRBV5-1 and J is TRBJ2-3, with unresolved D. The length of the CDR3 is 12 residues. From germline, CDR1 is SGHRS and CDR2 YFSETQ. V lost 3 bases, J lost 0 bases, and 2 bases lay in between. The CDR3 sequence: CASSSSTDTQYF. The CDR3 DNA follows: TGCGCCAGCAGCTCTAGCACAGATACGCAGTATTTT.

The J gene is TRBJ2-1, the V gene TRBV9; tentatively, D is TRBD2 (5 bases). Trimming took 4 bases from V and 0 from J, leaving 11 bases between them. CDR1 and CDR2 from the germline V gene are SGDLS and YYNGEE. The CDR3 consists of 15 residues. The CDR3 protein is CASSLGRGSYNEQFF. CDR3 bases: TGTGCCAGCAGCCTGGGGAGAGGCTCCTACAATGAGCAGTTCTTC.

The V call is TRBV24-1, the J call TRBJ1-2; 8 bases are a match to TRBD1. Germline lookup yields CDR1 KGHDR and CDR2 SFDVKD. The CDR3 length is 13 residues. With 6 bases clipped from V and 8 bases from J, the junction kept 7 bases outside the gene matches. CDR3 in DNA: TGTGCCACCAGTCGACAGGGGATAAGCGGCTACACCTTC. This sequence encodes CATSRQGISGYTF.

This chain connects TRBV28 to TRBJ2-1; TRBD2 matches 7 bases. CDR3 size: 15 residues. With 6 bases clipped from V and 7 bases from J, the junction kept 12 bases outside the gene matches. The germline V gene has CDR1 MDHEN and CDR2 SYDVKM. DNA of the CDR3: TGTGCCAGCAGCCTCCTAGCGGACCCTGGGAATGAGCAGTTCTTC. This sequence encodes CASSLLADPGNEQFF.

The chain uses TRBV11-3 and TRBJ1-2; D unclear. With 4 bases removed from V and 4 bases from J, the gap between germline ends came to 10 bases. In germline, CDR1 is SGHNT, CDR2 YENEEA. CDR3 length: 13 residues. In nucleotides, the CDR3 is TGTGCCAGCAGCTCCAGAGGAATCTATGGCTACACCTTC. It translates to CASSSRGIYGYTF.

The J gene is TRBJ2-1, the V gene TRBV7-2; 10 nucleotides line up with TRBD2. V lost 1 base, J lost 10 bases, and 7 bases stayed unmatched. CDR3 length: 15 amino acids. Germline V CDR1 and CDR2: SGHTA, FQGNSA. The CDR3 here is CASSLGASGRREQFF. Here the CDR3 DNA reads TGTGCCAGCAGCTTAGGGGCTAGCGGGAGAAGAGAGCAGTTCTTC.

The J gene is TRBJ1-1, the V gene TRBV18, with D possibly matching TRBD1 (5 bases). The CDR3 is 16 residues long. CDR1 and CDR2 (germline): KGHSH, LQKENI. V was clipped by 4 bases and J by 3 bases, with 18 bases between them. The CDR3 coding sequence is TGTGCCAGCTCACTAAACTATGGGGCGCAGGACACTGAAGCTTTCTTT. This codes for CASSLNYGAQDTEAFF.

The rearrangement joins TRBV7-2 to TRBJ2-2; D gene uncertain. V lost 2 bases and J lost 0, with 10 bases in between. The CDR3 is made up of 16 amino acids. Looked up from germline, CDR1 is SGHTA and CDR2 is FQGNSA. The DNA of the CDR3 is TGTGCCAGCAGCTTAAGTTCTAACTCGAACACCGGGGAGCTGTTTTTT. Its translation: CASSLSSNSNTGELFF.

The chain employs TRBV6-5 and TRBJ1-1; D possibly corresponds to TRBD1 (5 bases). Between the trimmed V and J ends, which lost 0 bases and 5 bases, there was a span of 13 bases. Germline V gene lookup returns CDR1 MNHEY and CDR2 SVGAGI. The CDR3 loop spans 15 amino acids. CDR3 region: CASSYSWQGRTEAFF. CDR3 DNA: TGTGCCAGCAGTTACTCGTGGCAGGGAAGAACTGAAGCTTTCTTT.

This clone was detected only once. The genes are TRBV7-2 and TRBJ2-3; D might be TRBD2 (6 bases). Germline CDR1 is SGHTA and CDR2 is FQGNSA. The CDR3 is 14 amino acids. Trimming pared 3 bases from V and 4 bases from J, leaving 11 bases between. For the CDR3, the DNA is TGTGCCAGCAGCTTCCGGGAGCATCCAGATACGCAGTATTTT. It specifies CASSFREHPDTQYF.

The rearrangement uses TRBV28 and TRBJ2-7, with TRBD1 matching over 8 bases. V shed 6 bases and J 6 bases; nucleotides not matched to a gene: 10. CDR1 is MDHEN, CDR2 SYDVKM, per germline. This CDR3 has 14 residues. CDR3 coding DNA: TGTGCCAGCAGCTCGACAGGGGTGCGGAGCGAGCAGTACGTC. It translates to CASSSTGVRSEQYV.

The chain is built from TRBV7-8 and TRBJ1-5; D not resolved. The CDR3 spans 14 residues. From germline, CDR1 is SGHVS and CDR2 FQNEAQ. Trimming stripped 2 bases from V and 2 bases from J, with 7 bases between. The CDR3 sequence: CASSLMQGNQPQHF. The CDR3 bases are TGTGCCAGCAGCTTAATGCAGGGCAATCAGCCCCAGCATTTT.

This rearrangement joins TRBV24-1 to TRBJ1-2, with D possibly TRBD1 on 6 matching bases. V lost 2 bases and J 5 bases, leaving 11 bases between the germline ends. The CDR3 is 14 residues long. Germline lookup yields CDR1 KGHDR and CDR2 SFDVKD. CDR3 in amino acids: CATSDSDRVYGYTF. The CDR3, as DNA: TGTGCCACCAGTGATTCGGACAGAGTATATGGCTACACCTTC.